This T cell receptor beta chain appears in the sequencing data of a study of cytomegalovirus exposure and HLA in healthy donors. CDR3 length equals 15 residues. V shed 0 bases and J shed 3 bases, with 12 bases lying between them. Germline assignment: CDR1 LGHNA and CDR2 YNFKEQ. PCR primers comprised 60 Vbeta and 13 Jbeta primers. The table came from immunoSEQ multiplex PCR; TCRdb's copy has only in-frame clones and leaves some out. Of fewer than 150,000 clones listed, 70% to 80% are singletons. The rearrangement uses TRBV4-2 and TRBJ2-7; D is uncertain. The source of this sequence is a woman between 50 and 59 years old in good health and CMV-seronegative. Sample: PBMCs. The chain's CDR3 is CASSQDWQAHYEQYF. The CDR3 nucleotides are TGTGCCAGCAGCCAAGATTGGCAGGCACACTACGAGCAGTACTTC.